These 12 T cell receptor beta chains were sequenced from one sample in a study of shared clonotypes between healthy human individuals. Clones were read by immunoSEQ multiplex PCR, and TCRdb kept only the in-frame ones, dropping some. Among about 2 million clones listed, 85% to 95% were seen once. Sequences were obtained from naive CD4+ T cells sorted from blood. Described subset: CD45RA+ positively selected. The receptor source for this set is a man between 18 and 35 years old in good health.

The CDR3 protein is CASRRGTGELFF. The CDR3 DNA is TGTGCCAGTCGGCGAGGAACCGGGGAGCTGTTTTTT. The J gene is TRBJ2-2, the V gene TRBV25-1; D remains ambiguous. CDR3 length equals 12 residues. Trimming removed 9 bases from V and 5 bases from J, with 10 bases in between. The germline V gene has CDR1 MGHDK and CDR2 SYGVNS.

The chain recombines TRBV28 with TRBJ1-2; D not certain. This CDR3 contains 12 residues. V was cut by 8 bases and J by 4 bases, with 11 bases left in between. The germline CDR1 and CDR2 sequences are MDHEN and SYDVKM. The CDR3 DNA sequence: TGTGCCAGCCAATCGGGCGTCTATGGCTACACCTTC. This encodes CASQSGVYGYTF.

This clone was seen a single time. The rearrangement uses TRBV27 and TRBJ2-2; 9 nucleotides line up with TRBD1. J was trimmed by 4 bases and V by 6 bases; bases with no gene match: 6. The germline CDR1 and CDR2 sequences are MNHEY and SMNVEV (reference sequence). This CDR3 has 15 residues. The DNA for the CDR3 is TGTGCCAGCAGCCGGGACAGGGTAGGCACCGGGGAGCTGTTTTTT. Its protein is CASSRDRVGTGELFF.

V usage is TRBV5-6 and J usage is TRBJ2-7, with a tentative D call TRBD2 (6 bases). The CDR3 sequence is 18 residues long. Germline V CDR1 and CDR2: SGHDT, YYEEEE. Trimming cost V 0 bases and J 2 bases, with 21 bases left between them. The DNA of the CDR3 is TGTGCCAGCAGCTTGGGTCACGGGATAGCGGACTACACCTACGAGCAGTACTTC. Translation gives CASSLGHGIADYTYEQYF. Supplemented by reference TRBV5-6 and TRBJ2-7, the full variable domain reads DAGVTQSPTHLIKTRGQQVTLRCSPKSGHDTVSWYQQALGQGPQFIFQYYEEEERQRGNFPDRFSGHQFPNYSSELNVNALLLGDSALYLCASSLGHGIADYTYEQYFGPGTRLTVT.

The CDR3 here is CASSLSRLNTQYF. The CDR3 DNA is TGTGCCAGCAGCTTGTCCCGCTTGAATACGCAGTATTTT. The chain uses TRBV5-6 and TRBJ2-3, with D unresolved. V lost 1 base to trimming and J lost 7 bases, with 10 bases between them. The CDR3 is 13 amino acids. Germline V gives CDR1 SGHDT, CDR2 YYEEEE.

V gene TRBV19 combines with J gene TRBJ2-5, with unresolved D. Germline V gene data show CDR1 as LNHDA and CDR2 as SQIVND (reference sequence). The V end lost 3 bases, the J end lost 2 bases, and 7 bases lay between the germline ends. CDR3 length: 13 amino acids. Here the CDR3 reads CASSIAEQETQYF. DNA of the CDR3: TGTGCCAGTAGTATTGCGGAACAAGAGACCCAGTACTTC. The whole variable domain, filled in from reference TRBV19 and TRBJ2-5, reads DGGITQSPKYLFRKEGQNVTLSCEQNLNHDAMYWYRQDPGQGLRLIYYSQIVNDFQKGDIAEGYSVSREKKESFPLTVTSAQKNPTAFYLCASSIAEQETQYFGPGTRLLVL.

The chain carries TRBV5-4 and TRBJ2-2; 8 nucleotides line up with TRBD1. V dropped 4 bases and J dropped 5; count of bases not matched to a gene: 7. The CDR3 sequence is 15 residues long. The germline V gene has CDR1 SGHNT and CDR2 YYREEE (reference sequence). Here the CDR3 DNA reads TGTGCCAGCAGCCAGACAGGGGTTGGGACCGGGGAGCTGTTTTTT. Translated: CASSQTGVGTGELFF.

The CDR3, as DNA: TGTGCCAGTAGCCTGAGGGACAGGGTCTACGAGCAGTACTTC. Protein sequence: CASSLRDRVYEQYF. The chain has TRBV19 and TRBJ2-7; 9 positions agree with TRBD1. Germline V lookup: CDR1 LNHDA, CDR2 SQIVND (reference sequence). This CDR3 region has 14 residues. V dropped 6 bases and J dropped 3; count of bases not matched to a gene: 6.

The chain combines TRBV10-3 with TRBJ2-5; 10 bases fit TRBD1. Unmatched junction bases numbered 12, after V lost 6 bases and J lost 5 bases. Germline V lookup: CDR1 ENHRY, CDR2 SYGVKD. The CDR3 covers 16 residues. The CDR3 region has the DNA TGTGCCATCAGCTCCGCCGGGACAGGGGCTGGTGAGACCCAGTACTTC. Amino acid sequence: CAISSAGTGAGETQYF.

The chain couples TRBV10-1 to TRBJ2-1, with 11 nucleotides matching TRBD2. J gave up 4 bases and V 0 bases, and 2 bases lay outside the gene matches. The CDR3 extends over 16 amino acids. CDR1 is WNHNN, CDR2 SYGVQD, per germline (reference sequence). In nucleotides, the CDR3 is TGCGCCAGCAGTGAGTCGGTAGCGGGAGGGTACAATGAGCAGTTCTTC. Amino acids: CASSESVAGGYNEQFF.

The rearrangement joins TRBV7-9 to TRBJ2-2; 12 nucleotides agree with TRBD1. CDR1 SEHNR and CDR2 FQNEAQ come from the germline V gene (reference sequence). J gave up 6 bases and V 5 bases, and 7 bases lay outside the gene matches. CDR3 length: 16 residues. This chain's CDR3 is CASSRPGQGAAGELFF. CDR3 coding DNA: TGTGCCAGCAGCCGGCCGGGACAGGGGGCGGCCGGGGAGCTGTTTTTT.

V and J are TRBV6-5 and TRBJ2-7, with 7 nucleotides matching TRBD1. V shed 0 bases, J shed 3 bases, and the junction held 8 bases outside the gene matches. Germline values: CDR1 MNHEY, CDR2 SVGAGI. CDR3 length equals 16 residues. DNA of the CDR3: TGTGCCAGCAGTTACTCCGAGAAGGGGGCGGGCTACGAGCAGTACTTC. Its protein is CASSYSEKGAGYEQYF.